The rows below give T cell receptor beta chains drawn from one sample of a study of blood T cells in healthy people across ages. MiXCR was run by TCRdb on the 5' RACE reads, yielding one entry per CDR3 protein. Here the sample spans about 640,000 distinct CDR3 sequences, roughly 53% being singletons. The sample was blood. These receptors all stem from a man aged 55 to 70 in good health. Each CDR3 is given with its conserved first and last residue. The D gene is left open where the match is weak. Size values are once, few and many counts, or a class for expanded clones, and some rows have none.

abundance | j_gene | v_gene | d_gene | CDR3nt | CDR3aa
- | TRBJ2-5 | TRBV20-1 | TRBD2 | TGCAGTGCTGCCTCCTCGACTAGCGGGGTAGAGACCCAGTACTTC | CSAASSTSGVETQYF
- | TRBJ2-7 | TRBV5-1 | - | TGCGCCAGCAGCTTCTCAGGGGTAAGGTACGAGCAGTACTTC | CASSFSGVRYEQYF
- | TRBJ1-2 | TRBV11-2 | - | TGTGCCAGCAGCCCCGATCCCCAAGGCGGGCGCGGCTACACCTTC | CASSPDPQGGRGYTF
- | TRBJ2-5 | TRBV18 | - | TGTGCCAGCTCACCACAAGACTCGTACCAAGAGACCCTGTACTTC | CASSPQDSYQETLYF
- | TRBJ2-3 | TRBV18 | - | TGTGCCAGCTCACTATATTCAGCAGGCACAGATACGCAGTATTTT | CASSLYSAGTDTQYF
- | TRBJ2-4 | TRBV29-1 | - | TGCGGGGGGCAGGCCAAAAACATTCAGTACTTC | CGGQAKNIQYF
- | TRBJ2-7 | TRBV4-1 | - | TGCGCCAGCAGCCAAGACAGGCCCCTCGAGCAGTACTTC | CASSQDRPLEQYF
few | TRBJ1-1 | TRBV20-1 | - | TGCAGTGCTAGAGGGGGTTGGGGGGGCGAGACCGAAGCTTTCTTT | CSARGGWGGETEAFF
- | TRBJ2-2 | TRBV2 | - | TGTGCCAGCAGGGCGGGACCCCACACCGGGGAGCTGTTTTTT | CASRAGPHTGELFF
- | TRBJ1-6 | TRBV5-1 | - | TGCGCCAGCAGCTCCCTTGCCCTGCTTGGGGATTCACCCCTCCACTTT | CASSSLALLGDSPLHF
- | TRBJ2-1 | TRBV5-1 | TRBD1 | TGCGCCAGCAGCTTAGAGGGGGCCGGCTACAATGGGCAGTTCTTC | CASSLEGAGYNGQFF
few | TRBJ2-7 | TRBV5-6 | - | TGTGCCAGCAGCTTGGTGGCAGGTGGGCTCTACGAGCAGTACTTC | CASSLVAGGLYEQYF
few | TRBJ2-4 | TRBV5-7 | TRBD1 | TGTGCCAGCAGCTTGGCCGAGGGACAGGGGGCGCCGGGGGCCAAAAACATTCAGTACTTC | CASSLAEGQGAPGAKNIQYF
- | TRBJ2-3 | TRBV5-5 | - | TGTGCCAGCAGGTTCACAGATACGCAGTATTTT | CASRFTDTQYF
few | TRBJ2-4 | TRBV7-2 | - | TGTGCCAGCAGCTTAGCCGGGACACTAAAAAACATTCAGTACTTC | CASSLAGTLKNIQYF
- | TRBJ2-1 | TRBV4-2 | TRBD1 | TGTGCCAGCAGCCGAGGCCAGGGGGCCGTCAATGAGCAGTTCTTC | CASSRGQGAVNEQFF
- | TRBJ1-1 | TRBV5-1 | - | TGCGCCAGCAGCATCAGTCCACAGGGATTGGGGACTGAAGCTTTCTTT | CASSISPQGLGTEAFF
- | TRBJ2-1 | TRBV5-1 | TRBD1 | TGCGCCAGCAGCTTACAGGGACAGGCCACCTACAATGAGCAGTTCTTC | CASSLQGQATYNEQFF
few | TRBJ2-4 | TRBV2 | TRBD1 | TGTGCCAGCTCCAGGGGGTCAGCCAAAAACATTCAGTACTTC | CASSRGSAKNIQYF
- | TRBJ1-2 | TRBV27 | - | TGTGCCAGCAGTGATGGACAGCCCTATGGCTACACCTTC | CASSDGQPYGYTF
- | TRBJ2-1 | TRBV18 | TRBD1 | TGTGCCAGCTCACCACCGTCGGGGACAGGGACCAACAATGAGCAGTTCTTC | CASSPPSGTGTNNEQFF
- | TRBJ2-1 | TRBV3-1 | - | TGTGCCAGCAGCCAGACAGGGGCGACGACGGGGGGGCAGTTCTTC | CASSQTGATTGGQFF
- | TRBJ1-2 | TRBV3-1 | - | TGTGCCAGCAGCCAACCCCCGGTGTCCTACTATGGCTACACCTTC | CASSQPPVSYYGYTF
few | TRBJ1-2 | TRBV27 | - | TGTGCCAGCCGCGACACCGGGGGCTATGGCTACACCTTC | CASRDTGGYGYTF
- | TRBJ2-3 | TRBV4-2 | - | TGTGCCAGCAGCCGGTCCGGGGCTGGAGACACAGATACGCAGTATTTT | CASSRSGAGDTDTQYF
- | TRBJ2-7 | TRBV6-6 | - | TGTGCCAGCACTTCTAGAGGCGGTTCCTACGAGCAGTACTTC | CASTSRGGSYEQYF
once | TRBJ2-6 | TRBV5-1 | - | TGCGCCCTGCCTCGAACCCTCTCTGGGGCCAACGTCCTGACTTTC | CALPRTLSGANVLTF
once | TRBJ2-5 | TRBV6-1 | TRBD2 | TGTGCCAGCAGTAGTTCTACTAGCGGGGTACAAGAGACCCAGTACTTC | CASSSSTSGVQETQYF
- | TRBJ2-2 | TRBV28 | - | TGTGCCAGCAGTTTCCACTCGAACACCGGGGAGCTGTTTTTT | CASSFHSNTGELFF
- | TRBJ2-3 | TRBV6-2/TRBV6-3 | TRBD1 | TGTGCCAGCAGTGACCAGGGGGCCGGAGATACGCAGTATTTT | CASSDQGAGDTQYF
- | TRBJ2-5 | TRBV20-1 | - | TGCAGTGCTAGATCCCCCCGTGGCCCGCCGGCCCAGTACTTC | CSARSPRGPPAQYF
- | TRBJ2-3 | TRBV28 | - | TGTGCCAGCAGTTTAGTCGCCTCTCCCGCGGATACGCAGTATTTT | CASSLVASPADTQYF
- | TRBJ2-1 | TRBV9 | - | TGTGCCAGCAGCGTAGCTCCTACCAGGGGCAATGAGCAGTTCTTC | CASSVAPTRGNEQFF
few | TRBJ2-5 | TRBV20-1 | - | TGCAGTGCTAGACGCCAGGGGAGCCTTCAGGAGACCCAGTACTTC | CSARRQGSLQETQYF
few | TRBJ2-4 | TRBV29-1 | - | TGCAGCGTTGAAGGGCCGGGTTTCGGCATTCAGTACTTC | CSVEGPGFGIQYF
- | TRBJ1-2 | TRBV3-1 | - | TGTGCCAGCAGCCAAGTGGGCAGGTTTGGCTACACCTTC | CASSQVGRFGYTF